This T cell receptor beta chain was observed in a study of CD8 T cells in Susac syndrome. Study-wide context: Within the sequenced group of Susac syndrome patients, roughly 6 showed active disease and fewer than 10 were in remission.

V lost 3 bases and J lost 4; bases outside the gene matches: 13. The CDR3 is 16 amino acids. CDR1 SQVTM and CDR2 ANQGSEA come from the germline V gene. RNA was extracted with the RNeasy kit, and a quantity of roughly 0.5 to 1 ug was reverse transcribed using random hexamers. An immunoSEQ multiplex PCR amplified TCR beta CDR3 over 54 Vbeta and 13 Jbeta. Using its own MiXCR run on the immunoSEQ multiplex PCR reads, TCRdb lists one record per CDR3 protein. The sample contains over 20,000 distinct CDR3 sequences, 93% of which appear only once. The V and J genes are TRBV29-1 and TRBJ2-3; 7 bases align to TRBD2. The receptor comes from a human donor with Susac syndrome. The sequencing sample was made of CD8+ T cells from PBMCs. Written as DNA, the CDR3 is TGCAGCGTTGACGGTCTAGCGGAACCCCCCGCAGATACGCAGTATTTT. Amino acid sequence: CSVDGLAEPPADTQYF.